These 5 T cell receptor beta chains were all obtained from the same sample, sequenced in a study of blood T cell repertoires in COVID-19. This table comes from immunoSEQ multiplex PCR, and its TCRdb copy is limited to in-frame clones, with some not included. The table records roughly 670,000 clones, around 90% of them present only once. Sequenced input: peripheral blood. Every receptor here comes from a woman in her late teens or twenties with acute or convalescent COVID-19.

The chain is built from TRBV6-2 or TRBV6-3 and TRBJ1-5; TRBD1 might be the D (5 bases). Germline loops: CDR1 MNHEY, CDR2 SVGEGT. Between the trimmed V and J ends, which lost 6 bases and 6 bases, there was a span of 18 bases. The CDR3 is 15 amino acids. DNA of the CDR3: TGTGCCAGCAGCTTGGACACCGGAAGTATTCAGCCCCAGCATTTT. Amino acid sequence: CASSLDTGSIQPQHF.

As concerns this clone: This specimen includes other DNA sequences encoding the same CDR3. The rearrangement joins TRBV5-1 to TRBJ2-7; D not certain. The CDR3 runs to 14 residues. Looked up from germline, CDR1 is SGHRS and CDR2 is YFSETQ. Trimming shortened V by 0 bases and J by 0 bases, and 7 bases separated the two germline ends. The CDR3 region is CASSLVVSSYEQYF. The CDR3 nucleotides read TGCGCCAGCAGCTTGGTCGTCAGCTCCTACGAGCAGTACTTC.

The chain recombines TRBV29-1 with TRBJ2-1; TRBD2 might be the D (6 bases). The CDR3 sequence is 13 residues long. V was pared by 4 bases and J by 8 bases, with 15 bases between. Germline lookup yields CDR1 SQVTM and CDR2 ANQGSEA. The chain's CDR3 is CSVAHSPGDEQFF. The DNA for the CDR3 is TGCAGCGTTGCTCACAGCCCGGGGGATGAGCAGTTCTTC.

The chain joins TRBV19 to TRBJ1-2; D not resolved. Germline values: CDR1 LNHDA, CDR2 SQIVND (reference sequence). The CDR3 length is 11 residues. V shed 5 bases and J shed 5 bases, with 6 bases lying between them. The CDR3 DNA reads TGTGCCAGTAGTCCGCGGTATGGCTACACCTTC. It is translated as CASSPRYGYTF.

V and J are TRBV6-2 or TRBV6-3 and TRBJ2-5; TRBD2 matches 8 bases. CDR3 length: 14 residues. Germline V lookup: CDR1 MNHEY, CDR2 SVGEGT. J was trimmed by 6 bases and V by 2 bases; bases with no gene match: 5. The CDR3 here is CASSYPGGRKTQYF. The CDR3 coding sequence is TGTGCCAGCAGTTACCCGGGGGGGCGGAAGACCCAGTACTTC.